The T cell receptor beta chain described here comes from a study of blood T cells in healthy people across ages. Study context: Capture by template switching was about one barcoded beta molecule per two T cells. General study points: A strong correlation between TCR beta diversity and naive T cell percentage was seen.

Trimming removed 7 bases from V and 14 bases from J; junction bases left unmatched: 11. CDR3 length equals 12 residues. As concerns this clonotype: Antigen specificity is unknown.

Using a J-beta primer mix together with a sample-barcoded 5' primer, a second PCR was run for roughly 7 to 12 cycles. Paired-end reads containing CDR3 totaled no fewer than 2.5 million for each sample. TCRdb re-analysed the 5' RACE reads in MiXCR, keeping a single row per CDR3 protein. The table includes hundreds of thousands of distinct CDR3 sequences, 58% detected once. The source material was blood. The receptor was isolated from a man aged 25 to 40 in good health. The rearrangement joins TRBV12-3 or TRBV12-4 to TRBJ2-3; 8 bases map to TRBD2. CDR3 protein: CASNPTSGETYF. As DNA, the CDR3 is TGTGCCAGCAATCCTACTAGCGGCGAGACGTATTTT.